These 5 T cell receptor beta chains originate from one sample sequenced in a study of T cell repertoires in cytomegalovirus infection (dated by TCRdb to between 2018 and 2020). Sequenced on an Illumina HiSeq 1500. In TCRdb, the public reads were trimmed at Q25 with fastp and aligned with MiXCR, with productive beta chains retained. For every CDR3 protein sequence, its rows merge into one entry that carries the most common genes and DNA. This sample lists about half a million distinct CDR3 sequences; about 33% were detected once. 15% to 20% of the sample is in the top ten clones. Their target antigens are unknown. Sample treatment or condition, as interpreted from the label and publication: in vitro stimulation with specific CMV peptide epitopes to enrich CMV-specific T cells. The material sequenced was cultured PBMCs, taken from culture after CMV antigen stimulation. These receptor sequences come from a human donor in good health (CMV status not recorded). Some clones in this sample may be carry-over from other donors' samples.

CDR3 amino acids: CASSQGPLNTEAFF. CDR3 nucleotides: TGCGCCAGCAGCCAAGGGCCGTTGAACACTGAAGCTTTCTTT. The chain recombines TRBV4-1 with TRBJ1-1; D not resolved. Trimming pared 1 base from V and 0 bases from J, leaving 6 bases between. Looked up from germline, CDR1 is MGHRA and CDR2 is YSYEKL. The CDR3 loop spans 14 amino acids.

This chain joins TRBV24-1 and TRBJ2-1, with D tentatively TRBD1 or TRBD2 (6 bases each). The germline V gene encodes CDR1 KGHDR and CDR2 SFDVKD. V lost 3 bases and J 4 bases, leaving 15 bases between the germline ends. The CDR3 spans 16 residues. CDR3 nucleotides: TGTGCCACCAGTGATCCAGGGACGGGGGCGTACAATGAGCAGTTCTTC. Translation: CATSDPGTGAYNEQFF.

This clonotype was seen only a few times. The chain is built from TRBV11-3 and TRBJ1-4; D is undetermined. Trimming shortened V by 3 bases and J by 4 bases, and 12 bases separated the two germline ends. CDR3 length: 15 amino acids. In germline, CDR1 is SGHNT, CDR2 YENEEA. CDR3 sequence: CASSFSFGINEKLFF. The CDR3 region has the DNA TGTGCCAGCAGCTTTAGCTTCGGTATTAATGAAAAACTGTTTTTT.

This clonotype has a count of ten or more. DNA for the CDR3: TGTGCCAGCAGCTCCGGGACAGGGAGAGCCGGGGCCAACGTCCTGACTTTC. Translating gives CASSSGTGRAGANVLTF. The chain has TRBV7-2 and TRBJ2-6; 9 positions agree with TRBD1. Unmatched junction bases numbered 8, after V lost 4 bases and J lost 4 bases. CDR1 and CDR2 (germline): SGHTA, FQGNSA. The CDR3 length is 17 residues.

For the CDR3, the DNA is TGTGCCAGCAGCCAAAGACTAGCAAACTACAATGAGCAGTTCTTC. This encodes CASSQRLANYNEQFF. The rearrangement joins TRBV5-6 to TRBJ2-1; 7 bases line up with TRBD2. CDR3 length: 15 amino acids. The junction had 7 bases not matched to a gene; V was cut back by 4 bases and J by 3 bases. The germline V gene encodes CDR1 SGHDT and CDR2 YYEEEE.